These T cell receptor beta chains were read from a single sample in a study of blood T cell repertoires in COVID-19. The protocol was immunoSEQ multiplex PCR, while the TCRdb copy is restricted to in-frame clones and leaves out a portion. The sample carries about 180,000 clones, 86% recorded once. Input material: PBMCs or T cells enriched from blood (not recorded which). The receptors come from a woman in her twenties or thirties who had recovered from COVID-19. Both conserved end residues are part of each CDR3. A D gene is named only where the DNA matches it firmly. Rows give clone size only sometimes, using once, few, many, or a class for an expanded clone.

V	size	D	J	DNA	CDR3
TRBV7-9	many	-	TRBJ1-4	TGTGCCAGCAGTAAGGAGGGAACAACGGGGGAAAAACTGTTTTTT	CASSKEGTTGEKLFF
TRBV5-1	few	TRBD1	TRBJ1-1	TGCGCCAGCAGCTTGGATCTACCGGGACAGGGGTACACTGAAGCTTTCTTT	CASSLDLPGQGYTEAFF
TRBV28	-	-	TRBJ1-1	TGTGCCAGCAGCCAGGGGAACACTGAAGCTTTCTTT	CASSQGNTEAFF
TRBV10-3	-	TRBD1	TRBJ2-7	TGTGCCATTACAGGGGGAGCCTCCTGGAACGAGCAGTACTTC	CAITGGASWNEQYF
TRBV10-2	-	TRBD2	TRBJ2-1	TGCGCCAGCAGTGTTCAAGGGGGACTAGCGGCACCTGAGCAGTTCTTC	CASSVQGGLAAPEQFF
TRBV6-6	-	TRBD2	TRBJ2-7	TGTGCCAGCAGTTCTAGCGGGAGGGCCTTTGGTTACGAGCAGTACTTC	CASSSSGRAFGYEQYF
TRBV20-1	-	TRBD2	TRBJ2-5	TGCAGTGCCCCGGGGGGAGAGACCCAGTACTTC	CSAPGGETQYF
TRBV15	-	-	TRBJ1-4	TGTGCCACCGGGGGCGGCTATAGTGAAAAACTGTTTTTT	CATGGGYSEKLFF
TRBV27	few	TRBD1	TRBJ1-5	TGTGCCAGCAGCCCACAGGGGCCGTCTTTTTATAGCAATCAGCCCCAGCATTTT	CASSPQGPSFYSNQPQHF
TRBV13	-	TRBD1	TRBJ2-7	TGTGCCAGCAGCTCTAGGACAGGGACCCACGAGCAGTACTTC	CASSSRTGTHEQYF
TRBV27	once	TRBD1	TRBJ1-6	TGTGCCAGCACCACACGGACAGGGTCGCGAAATTCACCCCTCCACTTT	CASTTRTGSRNSPLHF
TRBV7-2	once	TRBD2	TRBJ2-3	TGTGCCAGCAGCTTAAGGGGACTAGCGGGTGGGGCAGATACGCAGTATTTT	CASSLRGLAGGADTQYF
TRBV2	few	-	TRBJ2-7	TGTGCCAGCAGTGACCTAGCTGGGTCCTACGAGCAGTACTTC	CASSDLAGSYEQYF
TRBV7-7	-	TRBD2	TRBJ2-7	TGTGCTAGCAGCGCCGGGGGGAGGGGCGAGCAGTACTTC	CASSAGGRGEQYF
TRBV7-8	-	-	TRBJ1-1	TGTGCCAGCAGCTTAGTGGAGGGCTGGAACACTGAAGCTTTCTTT	CASSLVEGWNTEAFF
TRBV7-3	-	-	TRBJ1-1	TGTGCCAGCAGCCCCCACAGGACGGTGAACACTGAAGCTTTCTTT	CASSPHRTVNTEAFF
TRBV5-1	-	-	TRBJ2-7	TGCGCCAGCAGCTTGTTGACGGGTCTGGAGCAGTACTTC	CASSLLTGLEQYF
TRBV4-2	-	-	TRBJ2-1	TGTGCCAGCAGCCCGGCACCGGGGGGCGGTCAGTTCTTC	CASSPAPGGGQFF
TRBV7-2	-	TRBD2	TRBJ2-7	TGTGCCAGCAGCTTAGGCGCGGGAGGGCCCTACGAGCAGTACTTC	CASSLGAGGPYEQYF
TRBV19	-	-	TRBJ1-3	TGTGCCAGTAGTATGGAGAGTTTGGGAAACACCATATATTTT	CASSMESLGNTIYF
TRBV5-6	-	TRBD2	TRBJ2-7	TGTGCCAGCAGTAAGGGGGGCCTAGCGGGAGGGCTTAACTACGAGCAGTACTTC	CASSKGGLAGGLNYEQYF
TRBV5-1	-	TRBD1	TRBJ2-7	TGCGCCAGCACATCCGGGACAGCCCTCTACGAGCAGTACTTC	CASTSGTALYEQYF
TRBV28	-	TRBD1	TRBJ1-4	TGTGCCAGCAGTGTAGGACAGGCAACTAATGAAAAACTGTTTTTT	CASSVGQATNEKLFF